A selection of T cell receptor beta chains follows, all from one sample in a study of blood T cell repertoires in COVID-19. Assay: immunoSEQ multiplex PCR; the TCRdb copy retains only in-frame clones and omits some. This sample has approximately 200,000 clones, with roughly 80% found just once. What was sequenced was peripheral blood. Receptors originate from a woman aged 25 to 45 with acute or convalescent COVID-19. Both conserved end residues are part of each CDR3. The D gene is left open where the match is weak. Size is stated for part of the rows, as once, few or many counts, or as a class when the clone is expanded.

clone_size	j_call	v_call	d_call	cdr3_length	cdr3_aa	cdr3_nt
NA	TRBJ2-1	TRBV7-7	TRBD1	16	CASSRVLGQGNNEQFF	TGTGCTAGCAGCCGGGTTCTTGGACAGGGAAACAATGAGCAGTTCTTC
NA	TRBJ2-7	TRBV28	TRBD1	13	CASSRQGAYEQYF	TGTGCCAGCAGTCGACAGGGGGCCTACGAGCAGTACTTC
few	TRBJ1-6	TRBV5-4	TRBD1	14	CASSFGTGDSPLHF	TGTGCCAGCAGCTTCGGAACAGGGGATTCACCCCTCCACTTT
NA	TRBJ1-4	TRBV20-1	NA	11	CSARGEGKLFF	TGCAGTGCTAGAGGGGAGGGGAAACTGTTTTTT
NA	TRBJ1-4	TRBV14	NA	12	CASSQGGPGVFF	TGTGCCAGCAGCCAAGGGGGCCCAGGGGTGTTTTTT
NA	TRBJ2-3	TRBV19	TRBD2	18	CASSPRLAGVSSTDTQYF	TGTGCCAGTAGTCCTCGACTAGCGGGGGTCTCTAGCACAGATACGCAGTATTTT
NA	TRBJ1-2	TRBV2	TRBD1	16	CASTRQGSLSGYGYTF	TGTGCCAGCACACGACAGGGTAGCTTGAGTGGGTACGGCTACACCTTC
NA	TRBJ1-2	TRBV7-9	TRBD1	15	CASSADYRDSYGYTF	TGTGCCAGCAGCGCAGACTACAGGGACAGCTATGGCTACACCTTC
NA	TRBJ1-1	TRBV7-8	NA	14	CASSFRTVNTEAFF	TGTGCCAGCAGCTTTCGGACAGTAAACACTGAAGCTTTCTTT
NA	TRBJ2-3	TRBV30	TRBD2	14	CACPKRGGPDTQYF	TGTGCCTGCCCTAAGCGGGGGGGCCCGGACACGCAGTATTTT
NA	TRBJ2-7	TRBV5-8	NA	14	CASSLGQPTYEQYF	TGTGCCAGCAGCTTGGGACAACCGACCTACGAGCAGTACTTC
NA	TRBJ1-3	TRBV5-1	NA	13	CASSPTGRNTIYF	TGCGCCAGCAGCCCTACCGGGAGAAACACCATATATTTT
NA	TRBJ1-1	TRBV7-2	NA	13	CASKREMNTEAFF	TGTGCCAGCAAGCGGGAGATGAACACTGAAGCTTTCTTT
once	TRBJ1-1	TRBV13	TRBD1	16	CASSSRDRVANTEAFF	TGTGCCAGCAGCTCCCGGGACAGGGTTGCGAACACTGAAGCTTTCTTT
NA	TRBJ2-7	TRBV7-9	NA	14	CASSLIGVTYEQYF	TGTGCCAGCAGCTTAATAGGGGTTACCTACGAGCAGTACTTC
NA	TRBJ1-3	TRBV23-1	NA	17	CASSQSKGVSTGNTIYF	TGCGCCAGCAGTCAATCGAAGGGGGTATCTACTGGAAACACCATATATTTT
NA	TRBJ2-7	TRBV28	NA	15	CASSNQASSSYEQYF	TGTGCCAGCAGTAACCAGGCCTCGAGCTCCTACGAGCAGTACTTC
NA	TRBJ1-1	TRBV15	NA	14	CATSSGGGFTEAFF	TGTGCCACCAGCAGTGGGGGGGGGTTCACTGAAGCTTTCTTT
NA	TRBJ2-7	TRBV18	NA	15	CASSPGVGELVEQYF	TGTGCCAGCTCACCAGGGGTCGGGGAGCTGGTGGAGCAGTACTTC
NA	TRBJ1-4	TRBV7-6	TRBD1	17	CASSGTGEVLGDEKLFF	TGTGCCAGCAGCGGCACAGGGGAGGTTTTGGGAGATGAAAAACTGTTTTTT
NA	TRBJ1-5	TRBV6-2/TRBV6-3	NA	16	CASSSPGPGGNQPQHF	TGTGCCAGCAGTTCACCAGGGCCAGGGGGCAATCAGCCCCAGCATTTT
NA	TRBJ2-5	TRBV6-4	TRBD1	15	CASSEKGGGLETQYF	TGTGCCAGCAGTGAAAAAGGGGGCGGGTTGGAGACCCAGTACTTC
NA	TRBJ2-3	TRBV12-3/TRBV12-4	TRBD2	13	CASLAGVRDTQYF	TGTGCCAGCCTTGCGGGGGTGAGAGATACGCAGTATTTT
NA	TRBJ2-3	TRBV11-3	NA	12	CASSFGQDTQYF	TGTGCCAGCAGCTTTGGTCAGGATACGCAGTATTTT
NA	TRBJ2-7	TRBV5-6	NA	14	CASSPLRTAYEQYF	TGTGCCAGCAGCCCCCTTCGGACAGCCTACGAGCAGTACTTC
NA	TRBJ1-2	TRBV7-2	TRBD1	15	CASSLAVDRGYGYTF	TGTGCCAGCAGCTTAGCTGTAGACAGGGGCTATGGCTACACCTTC
NA	TRBJ2-5	TRBV6-5	TRBD1	16	CASSYSGTGVQETQYF	TGTGCCAGCAGTTACTCCGGGACAGGGGTCCAAGAGACCCAGTACTTC
once	TRBJ2-1	TRBV28	TRBD2	13	CASSGGAPNEQFF	TGTGCCAGCAGCGGGGGGGCCCCCAATGAGCAGTTCTTC
NA	TRBJ2-7	TRBV2	TRBD1	17	CASSEALGTGVTYEQYF	TGTGCCAGCAGTGAAGCGCTTGGGACAGGGGTAACCTACGAGCAGTACTTC
NA	TRBJ1-4	TRBV30	NA	15	CAWSVQVRPGEKLFF	TGTGCCTGGAGTGTACAAGTCCGGCCCGGGGAAAAACTGTTTTTT
few	TRBJ2-3	TRBV6-4	TRBD2	16	CASSDENSGGPDTQYF	TGTGCCAGCAGTGACGAGAATAGCGGGGGCCCAGATACGCAGTATTTT
NA	TRBJ1-1	TRBV7-9	NA	15	CASSSYGGVNTEAFF	TGTGCCAGCAGCTCCTATGGGGGGGTGAACACTGAAGCTTTCTTT
NA	TRBJ2-7	TRBV7-3	NA	13	CASSGDTLGEQYF	TGTGCCAGCAGCGGGGACACGCTGGGGGAGCAGTACTTC
NA	TRBJ1-6	TRBV27	NA	15	CASSLEGIYNSPLHF	TGTGCCAGCAGTTTGGAGGGAATCTATAATTCACCCCTCCACTTT
once	TRBJ2-5	TRBV5-1	TRBD1	14	CASSPRTGRETQYF	TGCGCCAGCAGCCCGCGGACAGGGCGGGAGACCCAGTACTTC
NA	TRBJ1-1	TRBV10-1	TRBD1	16	CASRPNRQGGNTEAFF	TGCGCCAGCAGGCCGAATAGACAGGGAGGAAACACTGAAGCTTTCTTT
NA	TRBJ2-1	TRBV21-1	NA	15	CASSIGQGEGNEQFF	TGTGCCAGCAGCATAGGACAGGGCGAAGGCAATGAGCAGTTCTTC